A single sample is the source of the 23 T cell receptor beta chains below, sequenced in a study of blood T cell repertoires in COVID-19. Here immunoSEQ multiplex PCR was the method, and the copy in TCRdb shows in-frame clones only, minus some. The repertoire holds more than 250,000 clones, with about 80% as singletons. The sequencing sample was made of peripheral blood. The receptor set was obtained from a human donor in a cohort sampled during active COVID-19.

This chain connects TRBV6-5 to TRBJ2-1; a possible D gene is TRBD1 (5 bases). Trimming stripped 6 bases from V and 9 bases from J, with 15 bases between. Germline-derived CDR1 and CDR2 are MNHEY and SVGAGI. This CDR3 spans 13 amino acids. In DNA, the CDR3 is TGTGCCAGCAGCCAAGACAGCACAAGTGAGCAGTTCTTC. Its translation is CASSQDSTSEQFF.

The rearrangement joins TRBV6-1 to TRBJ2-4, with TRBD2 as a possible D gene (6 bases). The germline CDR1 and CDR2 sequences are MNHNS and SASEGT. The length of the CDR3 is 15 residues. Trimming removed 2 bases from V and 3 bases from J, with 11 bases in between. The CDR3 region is CASSERAAGKNIQYF. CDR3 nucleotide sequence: TGTGCCAGCAGTGAAAGGGCAGCGGGCAAAAACATTCAGTACTTC.

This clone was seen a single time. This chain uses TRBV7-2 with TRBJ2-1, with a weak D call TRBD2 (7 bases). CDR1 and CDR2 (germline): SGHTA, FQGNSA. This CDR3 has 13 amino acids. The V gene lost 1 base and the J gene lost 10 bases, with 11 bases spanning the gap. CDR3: CASSLGGGQEQFF. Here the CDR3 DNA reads TGTGCCAGCAGCTTAGGGGGGGGGCAAGAGCAGTTCTTC.

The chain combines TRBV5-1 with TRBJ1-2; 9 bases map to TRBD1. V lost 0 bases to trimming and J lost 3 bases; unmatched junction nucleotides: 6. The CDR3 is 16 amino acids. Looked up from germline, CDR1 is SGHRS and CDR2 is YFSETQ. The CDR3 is CASSLDGTGFYYGYTF. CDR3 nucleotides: TGCGCCAGCAGCTTGGATGGGACAGGGTTTTACTATGGCTACACCTTC.

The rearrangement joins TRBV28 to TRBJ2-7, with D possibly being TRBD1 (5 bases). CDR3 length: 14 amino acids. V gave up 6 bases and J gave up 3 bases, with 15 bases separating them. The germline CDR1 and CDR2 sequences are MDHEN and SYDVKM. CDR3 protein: CASSPGSGRYEQYF. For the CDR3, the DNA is TGTGCCAGCAGCCCCGGTTCAGGGCGCTACGAGCAGTACTTC.

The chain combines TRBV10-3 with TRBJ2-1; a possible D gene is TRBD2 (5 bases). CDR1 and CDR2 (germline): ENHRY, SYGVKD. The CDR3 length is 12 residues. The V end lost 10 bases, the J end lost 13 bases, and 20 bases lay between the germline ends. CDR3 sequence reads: CASTAPGFQQFF. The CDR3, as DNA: TGTGCCAGCACTGCACCGGGATTCCAACAGTTCTTC.

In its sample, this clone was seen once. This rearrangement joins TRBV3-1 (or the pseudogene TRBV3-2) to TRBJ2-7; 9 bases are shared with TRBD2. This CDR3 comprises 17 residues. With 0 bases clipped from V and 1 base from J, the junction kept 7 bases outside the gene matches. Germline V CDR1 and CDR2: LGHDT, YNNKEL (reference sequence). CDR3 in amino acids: CASSQDMRLADSYEQYF. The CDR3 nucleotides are TGTGCCAGCAGCCAAGATATGAGACTAGCGGATTCCTACGAGCAGTACTTC.

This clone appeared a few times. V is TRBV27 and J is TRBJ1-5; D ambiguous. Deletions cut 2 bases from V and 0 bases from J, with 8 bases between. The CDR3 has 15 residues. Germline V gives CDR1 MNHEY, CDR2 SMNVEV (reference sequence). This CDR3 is CASSLTFYSNQPQHF. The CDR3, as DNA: TGTGCCAGCAGTTTAACTTTCTATAGCAATCAGCCCCAGCATTTT.

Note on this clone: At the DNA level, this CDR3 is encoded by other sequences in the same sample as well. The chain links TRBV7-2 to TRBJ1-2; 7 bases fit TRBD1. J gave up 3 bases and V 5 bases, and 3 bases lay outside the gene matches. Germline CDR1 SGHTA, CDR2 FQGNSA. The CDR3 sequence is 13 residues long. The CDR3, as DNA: TGTGCCAGCAGCCGTGACAGGGACTATGGCTACACCTTC. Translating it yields CASSRDRDYGYTF.

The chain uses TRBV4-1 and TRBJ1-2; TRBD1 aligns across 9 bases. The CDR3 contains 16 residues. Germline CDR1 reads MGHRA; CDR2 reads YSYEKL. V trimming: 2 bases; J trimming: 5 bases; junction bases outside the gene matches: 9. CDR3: CASSQTGTGKKYGYTF. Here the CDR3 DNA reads TGCGCCAGCAGCCAAACCGGGACAGGGAAAAAATATGGCTACACCTTC.

As DNA, the CDR3 is TGTGCCAGCAGTTACTCTCTAGCGGGAGTCGGCGAGCAGTACTTC. This encodes CASSYSLAGVGEQYF. The V and J genes are TRBV6-5 and TRBJ2-7; 10 bases match TRBD2. Germline V gene data show CDR1 as MNHEY and CDR2 as SVGAGI. This CDR3 has 15 amino acids. After removal of 0 bases from V and 6 bases from J, the junction contained 5 bases not matched to a gene.

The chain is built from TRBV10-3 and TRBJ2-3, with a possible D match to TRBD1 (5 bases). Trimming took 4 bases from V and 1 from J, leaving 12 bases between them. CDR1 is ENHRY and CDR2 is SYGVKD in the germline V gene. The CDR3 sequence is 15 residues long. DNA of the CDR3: TGTGCCATCAGTGCTTCAGGGTCCGGCACAGATACGCAGTATTTT. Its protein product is CAISASGSGTDTQYF.

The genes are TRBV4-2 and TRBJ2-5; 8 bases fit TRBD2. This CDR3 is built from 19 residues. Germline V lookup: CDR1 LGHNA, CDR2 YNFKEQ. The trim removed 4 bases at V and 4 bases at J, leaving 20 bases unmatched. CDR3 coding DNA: TGTGCCAGCAGCCCCCGGCTGCTAGGGTGGGCGGGAGGCGGAGAGACCCAGTACTTC. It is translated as CASSPRLLGWAGGGETQYF.

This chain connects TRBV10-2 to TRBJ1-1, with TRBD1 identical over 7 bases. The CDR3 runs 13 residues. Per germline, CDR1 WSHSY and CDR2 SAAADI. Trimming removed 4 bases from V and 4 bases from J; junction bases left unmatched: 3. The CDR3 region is CASSGAGGTEAFF. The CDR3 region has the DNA TGCGCCAGCAGTGGAGCAGGGGGCACTGAAGCTTTCTTT.

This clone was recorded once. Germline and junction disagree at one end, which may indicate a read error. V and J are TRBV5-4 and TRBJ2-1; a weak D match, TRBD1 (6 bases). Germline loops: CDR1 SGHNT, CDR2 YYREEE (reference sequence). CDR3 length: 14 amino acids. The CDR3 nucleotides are TGTGCCAGCAGCTTGAAGGGTAGGGACAACGAGCAGTTCTTC. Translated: CASSLKGRDNEQFF.

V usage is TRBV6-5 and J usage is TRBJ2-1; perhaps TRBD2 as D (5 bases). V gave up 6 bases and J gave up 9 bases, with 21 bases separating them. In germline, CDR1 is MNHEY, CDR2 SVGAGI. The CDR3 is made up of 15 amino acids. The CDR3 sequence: CASRTGSVSLSEQFF. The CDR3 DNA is TGTGCCAGCAGAACGGGGTCCGTCAGCCTGAGTGAGCAGTTCTTC.

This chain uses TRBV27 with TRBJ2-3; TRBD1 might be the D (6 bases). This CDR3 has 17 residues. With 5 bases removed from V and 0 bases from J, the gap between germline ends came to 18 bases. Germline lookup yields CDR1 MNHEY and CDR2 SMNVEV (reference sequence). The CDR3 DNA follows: TGTGCCAGCAGTACGACGGCACAGGGTCCGAGCACAGATACGCAGTATTTT. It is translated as CASSTTAQGPSTDTQYF.

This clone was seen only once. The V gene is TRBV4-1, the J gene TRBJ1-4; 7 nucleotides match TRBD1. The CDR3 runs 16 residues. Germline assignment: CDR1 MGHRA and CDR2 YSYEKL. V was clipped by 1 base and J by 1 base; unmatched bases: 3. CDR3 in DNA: TGCGCCAGCAGCCAAGCTTACAGGGGAACTAATGAAAAACTGTTTTTT. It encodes CASSQAYRGTNEKLFF.

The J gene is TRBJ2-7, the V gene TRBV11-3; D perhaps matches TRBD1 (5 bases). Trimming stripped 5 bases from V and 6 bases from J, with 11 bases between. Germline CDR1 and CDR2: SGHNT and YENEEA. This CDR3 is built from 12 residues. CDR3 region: CASSHTGSEQYF. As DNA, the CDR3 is TGTGCCAGCAGCCATACAGGCTCCGAGCAGTACTTC.

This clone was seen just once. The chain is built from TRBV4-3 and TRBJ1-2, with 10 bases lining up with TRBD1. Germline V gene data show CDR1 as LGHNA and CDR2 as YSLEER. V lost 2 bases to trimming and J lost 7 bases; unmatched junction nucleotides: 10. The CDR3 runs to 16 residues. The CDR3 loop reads CASSQSPPDRGPGYTF. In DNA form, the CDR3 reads TGCGCCAGCAGCCAAAGTCCCCCTGACAGGGGGCCTGGCTACACCTTC.

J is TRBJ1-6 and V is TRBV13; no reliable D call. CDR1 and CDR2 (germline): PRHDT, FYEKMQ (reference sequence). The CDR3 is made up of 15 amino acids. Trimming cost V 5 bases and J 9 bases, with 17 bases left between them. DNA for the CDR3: TGTGCCAGCAGCAGCGGGCCGAACCTGGGTTCACCCCTCCACTTT. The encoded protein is CASSSGPNLGSPLHF.

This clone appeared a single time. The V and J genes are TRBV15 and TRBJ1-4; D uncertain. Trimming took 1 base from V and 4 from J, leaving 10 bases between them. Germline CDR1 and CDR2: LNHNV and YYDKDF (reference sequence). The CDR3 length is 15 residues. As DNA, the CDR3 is TGTGCCACCAGCAGAGTATCAGGATATAATGAAAAACTGTTTTTT. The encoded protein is CATSRVSGYNEKLFF.

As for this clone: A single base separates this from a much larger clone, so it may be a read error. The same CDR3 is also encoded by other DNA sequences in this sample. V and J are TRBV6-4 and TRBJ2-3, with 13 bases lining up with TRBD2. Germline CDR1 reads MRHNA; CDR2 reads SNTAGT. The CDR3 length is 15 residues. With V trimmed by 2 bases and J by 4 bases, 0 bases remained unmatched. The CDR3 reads CASSDTSGGADTQYF. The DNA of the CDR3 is TGTGCCAGCAGTGACACTAGCGGGGGGGCAGATACGCAGTATTTT.